This is a list of T cell receptor beta chains from one sample in a study of cytomegalovirus exposure and HLA in healthy donors. Some clones are missing from TCRdb's copy, which holds only in-frame ones; the method was immunoSEQ multiplex PCR. The sample holds a few hundred thousand clones, about 90% seen once. Sequenced input: PBMCs. All receptors come from a man younger than 35 in good health and CMV-seropositive. Both conserved end residues are part of each CDR3. A D gene is named only where the DNA matches it firmly. Expanded clones are given a class, and other clones once, few, many or no size at all.

>-|TRBV27|-|TRBJ2-2
CASGAGRAHGNTGELFF
TGTGCCAGCGGGGCGGGCCGAGCCCACGGAAACACCGGGGAGCTGTTTTTT
>-|TRBV30|-|TRBJ2-7
CAWSVGNEQYF
TGTGCCTGGAGTGTAGGGAACGAGCAGTACTTC
>-|TRBV6-1|-|TRBJ2-5
CASSPRVETQYF
TGTGCCAGCAGTCCTCGCGTAGAGACCCAGTACTTC
>once|TRBV6-1|-|TRBJ1-5
CASSVEAGQPQHF
TGTGCCAGCAGTGTGGAGGCCGGGCAGCCCCAGCATTTT
>-|TRBV27|TRBD2|TRBJ2-7
CASSTPGTSGRYEQYF
TGTGCCAGCAGTACACCAGGGACTAGCGGGAGGTACGAGCAGTACTTC
>few|TRBV4-2|-|TRBJ2-7
CASSPKIAGGEQYF
TGTGCCAGCAGCCCTAAAATAGCCGGAGGGGAGCAGTACTTC
>-|TRBV11-3|-|TRBJ1-1
CASSPGMNTEAFF
TGTGCCAGCTCCCCGGGGATGAACACTGAAGCTTTCTTT
>-|TRBV5-4|-|TRBJ2-7
CASSKTVWTASSYEQYF
TGTGCCAGCAGTAAGACCGTTTGGACCGCAAGCTCCTACGAGCAGTACTTC
>once|TRBV4-1|-|TRBJ2-2
CASTLNPNSGELFF
TGCGCCAGCACTCTCAACCCCAATTCCGGGGAGCTGTTTTTT
>few|TRBV10-3|TRBD2|TRBJ2-5
CAIATSGFNPKETQYF
TGTGCCATCGCTACTAGCGGGTTTAACCCTAAAGAGACCCAGTACTTC
>-|TRBV9|TRBD2|TRBJ2-3
CASSPGLGDNTDTQYF
TGTGCCAGCAGCCCGGGACTAGGGGATAACACAGATACGCAGTATTTT
>-|TRBV9|TRBD2|TRBJ2-1
CASSVGGLAGEVGNEQFF
TGTGCCAGCAGCGTAGGAGGACTAGCGGGAGAGGTCGGCAATGAGCAGTTCTTC
>once|TRBV6-5|-|TRBJ2-1
CASSYSSIYNEQFF
TGTGCCAGCAGTTACTCGTCCATATACAATGAGCAGTTCTTC
>-|TRBV2|-|TRBJ1-1
CASRFGEGTNTEAFF
TGTGCCAGCAGGTTTGGTGAGGGGACGAACACTGAAGCTTTCTTT
>-|TRBV19|-|TRBJ1-1
CASMFGWEAFF
TGTGCCAGTATGTTCGGGTGGGAGGCTTTCTTT
>-|TRBV18|TRBD2|TRBJ2-3
CASSPLSAGGADTQYF
TGTGCCAGCTCACCACTTTCGGCGGGAGGCGCAGATACGCAGTATTTT
>-|TRBV7-9|-|TRBJ1-5
CASSFARAQPQHF
TGTGCCAGCAGCTTCGCACGGGCTCAGCCCCAGCATTTT
>-|TRBV29-1|-|TRBJ1-5
CSAKRDQPQHF
TGCAGCGCGAAGAGGGATCAGCCCCAGCATTTT
>-|TRBV23-1|TRBD1|TRBJ1-2
CASSQRTGGLGYTF
TGCGCCAGCAGTCAAAGGACAGGGGGCTTGGGCTACACCTTC